This T cell receptor beta chain was found in a study of kidney transplant recipient with SARS-CoV-2 infection. Per the germline V gene, CDR1 is SGHDT and CDR2 is YYEEEE. The CDR3 length is 15 residues. Trimming left V 4 bases short and J 4 bases short, with 17 bases between. This clonotype showed up many times. TCRdb re-analysed the reads in MiXCR, keeping a single row per CDR3 protein. The sample holds under 300,000 distinct CDR3 sequences; less than 35% are singletons and the top ten take roughly 7.3%. The source is a male patient aged 25-45 years who had COVID-19 and was a kidney transplant recipient. Some T cells may be provided by the graft donor. Sample: a blood sample, taken at baseline and on roughly day 110 from a kidney transplant recipient. The chain couples TRBV5-6 to TRBJ1-2; perhaps TRBD1 as D (5 bases). CDR3 coding DNA: TGTGCCAGCAGCACCGACGGGTTTCAGGGCTATGGCTACACCTTC. It yields the protein CASSTDGFQGYGYTF.